This paragraph reports one TCR beta chain. Its antigen is undetermined. The CDR3 contains 14 residues. V dropped 2 bases and J dropped 3 bases, with 11 bases sitting between them. From germline, CDR1 is MNHNS and CDR2 SASEGT. This sample stems from a study of shared clonotypes between healthy human individuals. Across the study: Each donor had three CD4 naive, three CD4 memory, two CD8 naive and one CD8 memory plate.

General study findings and limits: Incompleteness in sorted-subset sequencing, despite large depth, was shown by rarefaction. It was observed that roughly 5% of naive CD4 clonotypes were shared across several donors.

Data came from immunoSEQ multiplex PCR; TCRdb stores just in-frame clones and leaves some out. The sample holds around 1,900,000 clones, around 95% seen once. Positively selected for CCR7, the CD45RO-negative cells used as naive CD8 cells excluded terminally differentiated effector memory CD45RA+ cells. The source of this sequence is a man in his late teens or twenties in good health. Some clones in this sample may be carry-over from other donors' samples. The material sequenced was naive CD8+ T cells from PBMCs. The V and J genes are TRBV6-1 and TRBJ2-7; D uncertain. CDR3 sequence (DNA): TGTGCCAGCAGTGAAAGACACCGTGGCTACGAGCAGTACTTC. The encoded protein is CASSERHRGYEQYF.